The next 5 T cell receptor beta chains were all read from a single sample in a study of T cell responses to AZD1222 COVID-19 vaccine. Produced via immunoSEQ multiplex PCR; TCRdb's table is partial and in-frame only. Of some 140,000 clones in the sample, 75% to 85% were seen once. This specimen consisted of peripheral blood, obtained 28 days after the second dose of the MenACWY control vaccine. All receptors derive from an adult who received the MenACWY meningococcal vaccine as a control.

The rearrangement uses TRBV5-4 and TRBJ1-2, with D maybe TRBD1 (5 bases). The germline CDR1 and CDR2 sequences are SGHNT and YYREEE (reference sequence). V lost 3 bases, J lost 7 bases, and 16 bases lay in between. This CDR3 spans 14 amino acids. The DNA for the CDR3 is TGTGCCAGCAGCTGGTCTCGGGGCAACAGTGGCTACACCTTC. Residues: CASSWSRGNSGYTF.

Only one count was recorded for this clone. The chain links TRBV29-1 to TRBJ2-5, with D perhaps TRBD2 (5 bases). The CDR3 consists of 16 residues. Deletions cut 3 bases from V and 1 base from J, with 18 bases between. Germline V lookup: CDR1 SQVTM, CDR2 ANQGSEA. CDR3 residues: CSVDSPSGAPQETQYF. Written as DNA, the CDR3 is TGCAGCGTTGATTCGCCCAGCGGAGCCCCCCAAGAGACCCAGTACTTC.

The rearrangement links TRBV9 to TRBJ2-1; no clear D. Germline loops: CDR1 SGDLS, CDR2 YYNGEE. Trimming took 2 bases from V and 2 from J, leaving 11 bases between them. There are 15 residues in the CDR3. The CDR3, as DNA: TGTGCCAGCAGCGTGACGGGCGGAGCCTACAATGAGCAGTTCTTC. Protein: CASSVTGGAYNEQFF.

The genes are TRBV29-1 and TRBJ2-1; a possible D gene is TRBD1 (6 bases). The CDR3 is 14 residues long. Germline V gives CDR1 SQVTM, CDR2 ANQGSEA. The germline V and J ends were trimmed by 6 bases and 2 bases, with 14 bases remaining between them. The CDR3 here is CSVQGTQPYNEQFF. Written as DNA, the CDR3 is TGCAGCGTGCAAGGGACACAGCCCTACAATGAGCAGTTCTTC.

This chain links TRBV2 with TRBJ1-5; perhaps TRBD1 as D (5 bases). V was clipped by 6 bases and J by 7 bases, with 13 bases between them. The CDR3 loop spans 13 amino acids. The germline V gene encodes CDR1 SNHLY and CDR2 FYNNEI. For the CDR3, the DNA is TGTGCCAGCAGCCAGGGTATGGGGCAGCCCCAGCATTTT. Translated, it gives CASSQGMGQPQHF.